These 28 T cell receptor beta chains were all obtained from the same sample, sequenced in a study of human T cells and chemical hapten exposure. Time point defined: pre-sensitization, week 0. Noted treatment: therapeutic diphenylcyclopropenone sensitization with weekly scalp DPC. TCRdb itself ran the RACE reads through MiXCR, one entry per CDR3 protein. The sample has about 250,000 distinct CDR3 sequences; roughly 7.4% are singletons. Sample: whole blood, taken in connection with sensitization to the hapten diphenylcyclopropenone (DPC). The receptors shown here come from a young man with alopecia areata. Some clones in this sample may be carry-over from other donors' samples.

The chain is built from TRBV19 and TRBJ2-6; no reliable D call. The CDR3 sequence is 14 residues long. Germline V lookup: CDR1 LNHDA, CDR2 SQIVND (reference sequence). The ends were cut back, 3 bases at V and 3 bases at J, with 6 bases in the middle. The CDR3 region has the DNA TGTGCCAGTAGTATGGTAGGTGGGGCCAACGTCCTGACTTTC. This encodes CASSMVGGANVLTF.

The table lists this clonotype with a few counts. The chain combines TRBV12-3 or TRBV12-4 with TRBJ2-7; 10 bases line up with TRBD1. The CDR3 runs 16 residues. V lost 6 bases and J lost 3; bases outside the gene matches: 11. The CDR3 protein is CASSPGLGQGDYEQYF. The CDR3 nucleotides read TGTGCCAGCAGCCCCGGTTTAGGACAGGGGGACTACGAGCAGTACTTC.

The J gene is TRBJ1-5, the V gene TRBV20-1, with a tentative D call TRBD1 (6 bases). The length of the CDR3 is 12 residues. Germline-derived CDR1 and CDR2 are DFQATT and SNEGSKA (reference sequence). Between the trimmed V and J ends, which lost 5 bases and 4 bases, there was a span of 9 bases. CDR3 amino acids: CSALQGNQPQHF. CDR3 in DNA: TGCAGTGCTTTACAGGGAAATCAGCCCCAGCATTTT.

This clonotype was picked up a small number of times. Mismatch with germline at one junction end may stem from a read error. The CDR3 reads CVIRQGDQHGYTF. CDR3 sequence (DNA): TGTGTCATCCGACAGGGGGATCAACATGGCTACACCTTC. The chain employs TRBV10-3 and TRBJ1-2, with TRBD1 matching 9 bases. CDR3 size: 13 residues. Germline CDR1 is ENHRY and CDR2 is SYGVKD.

This clonotype was found many times. The chain uses TRBV7-8 and TRBJ2-3; maybe TRBD2 (7 bases). V was trimmed by 6 bases and J by 5 bases, leaving 12 bases between them. CDR3 size: 13 residues. Per germline, CDR1 SGHVS and CDR2 FQNEAQ. CDR3 sequence reads: CASRMRGGDTQYF. CDR3 DNA sequence: TGTGCCAGCAGAATGAGGGGGGGAGATACGCAGTATTTT.

This clonotype was recorded only once. A much larger clone lies one base from this, so it may be a read error. The rearrangement uses TRBV25-1 and TRBJ2-1, with 8 bases fitting TRBD1. The DNA end favors TRBJ2-7, so the J call may be wrong. Germline V lookup: CDR1 MGHDK, CDR2 SYGVNS. The CDR3 contains 13 residues. The CDR3 DNA is TGTGCCAGCACCTTAGACAGGGGAGCTGAGCAGTACTTC. Translation gives CASTLDRGAEQYF.

This clonotype has more than one count but fewer than ten. This chain connects TRBV6-5 to TRBJ2-3; 8 bases agree with TRBD1. Trimming took 6 bases from V and 1 from J; bases not matched to a gene: 6. This CDR3 comprises 15 residues. The germline gives CDR1 MNHEY, CDR2 SVGAGI. In DNA form, the CDR3 reads TGTGCCAGCAGACTACAGGGGGAAGGCACAGATACGCAGTATTTT. Protein sequence: CASRLQGEGTDTQYF.

This clonotype was seen a few times. The rearrangement uses TRBV6-1 and TRBJ1-4, with D unclear. The CDR3 has 13 amino acids. V was cut by 6 bases and J by 8 bases, with 13 bases left in between. Germline V gives CDR1 MNHNS, CDR2 SASEGT. The CDR3 here is CASSAVIREKLFF. DNA for the CDR3: TGTGCCAGCAGCGCTGTAATCCGGGAAAAACTGTTTTTT.

This clonotype was seen only a few times. The chain couples TRBV5-1 to TRBJ2-7, with D possibly being TRBD2 (6 bases). The CDR3 is 15 amino acids. Germline V gene data show CDR1 as SGHRS and CDR2 as YFSETQ. Trimming removed 0 bases at V and 0 bases at J, with 10 bases between. DNA of the CDR3: TGCGCCAGCAGCTTGGGACACGGGAGCTCCTACGAGCAGTACTTC. It translates to CASSLGHGSSYEQYF.

This clonotype was detected only a few times. V is TRBV12-3 or TRBV12-4 and J is TRBJ1-2; D unresolved. The CDR3 is made up of 16 amino acids. Deletions cut 2 bases from V and 0 bases from J, with 13 bases between. In nucleotides, the CDR3 is TGTGCCAGCAGTTTATTTTCGGACGGCACTAACTATGGCTACACCTTC. Its translation: CASSLFSDGTNYGYTF.

This clonotype was found many times. The chain joins TRBV25-1 to TRBJ1-2; D is uncertain. The V end lost 5 bases, the J end lost 4 bases, and 11 bases lay between the germline ends. CDR1 and CDR2 (germline): MGHDK, SYGVNS. The CDR3 is 13 amino acids. The CDR3 DNA follows: TGTGCCAGCAGTCCAGACGGGCGCTATGGCTACACCTTC. Translated, it gives CASSPDGRYGYTF.

This clonotype was counted many times. This rearrangement joins TRBV4-1 to TRBJ1-1; no reliable D call. This CDR3 has 14 residues. In germline, CDR1 is MGHRA, CDR2 YSYEKL. V was pared by 0 bases and J by 5 bases, with 10 bases between. The CDR3 sequence: CASSQDIEGTEAFF. CDR3 DNA: TGCGCCAGCAGCCAAGATATTGAAGGGACTGAAGCTTTCTTT.

This clonotype was seen repeatedly, ten times or more. The chain combines TRBV12-3 or TRBV12-4 with TRBJ2-2; D remains ambiguous. The CDR3 totals 13 residues. The V and J ends lost 2 bases and 7 bases respectively, with 8 bases between them. CDR3: CASSLKVFGELFF. DNA for the CDR3: TGTGCCAGCAGTTTAAAGGTGTTCGGGGAGCTGTTTTTT.

This clonotype has a count of ten or more. The CDR3 DNA sequence: TGTGCCAGCAGTAAGGCGTGGGCGGCGGGGACCCAGTACTTC. Translated, it gives CASSKAWAAGTQYF. V is TRBV6-5 and J is TRBJ2-5, with D possibly being TRBD2 (5 bases). The CDR3 spans 14 residues. The V end was cut by 5 bases, the J end by 7 bases, with 17 bases between. Germline V lookup: CDR1 MNHEY, CDR2 SVGAGI.

The chain has TRBV7-9 and TRBJ2-3; 7 bases are shared with TRBD2. After removal of 5 bases from V and 0 bases from J, the junction contained 14 bases not matched to a gene. CDR3 length: 18 amino acids. CDR1 SEHNR and CDR2 FQNEAQ come from the germline V gene (reference sequence). CDR3 in amino acids: CASSPPAGVYSSTDTQYF. In DNA, the CDR3 is TGTGCCAGCAGCCCGCCGGCGGGGGTATATTCTAGCACAGATACGCAGTATTTT.

For this clonotype: The CDR3 does not close with the conserved phenylalanine or tryptophan, likely indicating a read error. This chain links TRBV7-3 with TRBJ2-1; D may be TRBD1 or TRBD2 (5 bases each). The ends were cut back, 2 bases at V and 0 bases at J, with 8 bases in the middle. CDR3 size: 15 residues. CDR1 is SGHTA, CDR2 FQGTGA, per germline. The CDR3 protein is CASSLLGTSYNEQFL. The CDR3 DNA follows: TGTGCCAGCAGCTTACTGGGGACCTCCTACAATGAGCAGTTCCTC.

This clonotype was detected many times. CDR3 bases: TGCAGTGCTAGGGGTCAGGGAGAAGCTAACACTGAAGCTTTCTTT. Translation: CSARGQGEANTEAFF. V usage is TRBV20-1 and J usage is TRBJ1-1; the D gene is possibly TRBD1 (5 bases). V was shortened by 3 bases and J by 2 bases, with 16 bases between the two germline ends. CDR1 is DFQATT and CDR2 is SNEGSKA in the germline V gene (reference sequence). The CDR3 totals 15 residues.

This clonotype came up a few times. The chain joins TRBV6-2 or TRBV6-3 to TRBJ2-3; no reliable D call. Germline V gives CDR1 MNHEY, CDR2 SVGEGT. The CDR3 runs to 12 residues. V lost 2 bases to trimming and J lost 7 bases, with 7 bases between them. This chain's CDR3 is CASSYMVNTQYF. CDR3 nucleotides: TGTGCCAGCAGTTACATGGTGAATACGCAGTATTTT.

In its sample, this clonotype was seen a few times. Written as DNA, the CDR3 is TGTGCTAGTGCCGTTGGCGCCAAAGGTTTGCTTAGCAATCAGCCCCAGCATTTT. It translates to CASAVGAKGLLSNQPQHF. This sequence joins TRBV12-5 and TRBJ1-5; unclear D gene. The CDR3 has 18 amino acids. V was trimmed by 7 bases and J by 0 bases, leaving 22 bases between them. The germline V gene has CDR1 LGHNT and CDR2 FRNRAP.

The sample holds many counts of this clonotype. The chain links TRBV4-3 to TRBJ1-6; D is unclear. Germline CDR1 and CDR2: LGHNA and YSLEER. CDR3 length equals 16 residues. Trimming left V 0 bases short and J 0 bases short, with 6 bases between. CDR3 DNA sequence: TGCGCCAGCAGCCAAGATTATAGCTCCTATAATTCACCCCTCCACTTT. As protein: CASSQDYSSYNSPLHF.

The J gene is TRBJ2-6, the V gene TRBV9, with unresolved D. Germline V lookup: CDR1 SGDLS, CDR2 YYNGEE. V was clipped by 7 bases and J by 0 bases, with 11 bases between them. CDR3 length equals 15 residues. CDR3 DNA sequence: TGTGCCAGCGAGATTGGTAGCTCTGGGGCCAACGTCCTGACTTTC. It specifies CASEIGSSGANVLTF.

This clonotype was seen more than once but under ten times. The chain employs TRBV15 and TRBJ2-1; 7 nucleotides align to TRBD2. V shed 5 bases and J 5 bases; nucleotides not matched to a gene: 12. The CDR3 contains 16 residues. CDR1 and CDR2 (germline): LNHNV, YYDKDF (reference sequence). The DNA of the CDR3 is TGTGCCACCAGCCCAAATAGGGGACTAACCCACAATGAGCAGTTCTTC. Its translation is CATSPNRGLTHNEQFF.

This chain links TRBV3-1 with TRBJ1-4; D ambiguous. The CDR3 covers 16 residues. The V end was cut by 1 base, the J end by 8 bases, with 17 bases between. Germline values: CDR1 LGHDT, CDR2 YNNKEL (reference sequence). The CDR3 nucleotides are TGTGCCAGCAGCCAAGGCTCCGGTCGGCAAGCGGAAAAACTGTTTTTT. Translating it yields CASSQGSGRQAEKLFF.

This clonotype was counted between two and nine times. The rearrangement uses TRBV3-1 and TRBJ2-7; tentatively, D is TRBD2 (6 bases). Germline V CDR1 and CDR2: LGHDT, YNNKEL (reference sequence). V shed 0 bases and J shed 3 bases, with 6 bases lying between them. The CDR3 spans 13 residues. The CDR3 DNA is TGTGCCAGCAGCCAAGAGGAGGGCTACGAGCAGTACTTC. It encodes CASSQEEGYEQYF.

This clonotype showed up many times. The CDR3 coding sequence is TGTGCCAGCAGCCTGGTGGGTCCAACTAATGAAAAACTGTTTTTT. This encodes CASSLVGPTNEKLFF. The chain links TRBV7-9 to TRBJ1-4; D not resolved. The germline CDR1 and CDR2 sequences are SEHNR and FQNEAQ (reference sequence). This CDR3 is built from 15 residues. Trimming left V 5 bases short and J 0 bases short, with 10 bases between.

This rearrangement joins TRBV7-2 to TRBJ1-6, with D hard to call. CDR3 length: 11 amino acids. Per the germline V gene, CDR1 is SGHTA and CDR2 is FQGNSA. The CDR3 here is CGGPNNSPLHF. The CDR3 nucleotides read TGTGGGGGTCCGAATAATTCACCCCTCCACTTT.

V usage is TRBV3-1 and J usage is TRBJ1-1; the D is unclear. Germline V CDR1 and CDR2: LGHDT, YNNKEL (reference sequence). There are 12 residues in the CDR3. Trimming removed 2 bases from V and 6 bases from J, with 7 bases in between. The CDR3 spells CASSQLRAEAFF. CDR3 DNA: TGTGCCAGCAGCCAACTACGGGCTGAAGCTTTCTTT.

This clonotype appeared many times. J is TRBJ1-1 and V is TRBV5-1; D is unresolved. The germline V and J ends were trimmed by 4 bases and 2 bases, with 9 bases remaining between them. This CDR3 spans 13 amino acids. CDR1 SGHRS and CDR2 YFSETQ come from the germline V gene. The CDR3 DNA is TGCGCCAGCAGCCTGCAGAGCAACACTGAAGCTTTCTTT. It encodes CASSLQSNTEAFF.